This TCR beta chain was recorded in a study of regulatory T cells in long-lasting Graves disease (TCRdb year 2021). Looking at the study overall: Persistent Graves' disease was defined as antithyroid drug treatment for over 5 years with persistently positive TSH receptor autoantibodies. Persistent Graves' disease patients were compared with newly diagnosed Graves' disease patients by peripheral blood TCR sequencing and RNA sequencing. The study was conducted in China and was registered as a clinical trial. TCR sequencing covered some 13 persistent and roughly 20 newly diagnosed Graves' disease patients, around 35 samples in total. Persistent Graves' disease patients in the clinical cohort had taken antithyroid drugs for roughly 10 years on average.

In the case of this clonotype: There is no known antigen for this receptor. No much larger clone is present one base from it, and per-base qualities are unavailable.

The method was multiplex PCR. Instrument on record: Illumina HiSeq 4000. iRepertoire HTBI primers and Arm-PCR amplification of CDR3 regions were used to construct TCR beta libraries. Before sequencing, the PCR products underwent gel purification. As for the original processing: Across samples, about 64 TRBV and 13 to 15 TRBJ segments were identified and used for gene usage analysis of CDR3 amino acid clonotypes. COPE and FqMerger were used to merge the filtered high-quality paired reads into contigs. BLAST was used to align contigs to the IMGT TRBV, TRBD and TRBJ reference genes, and CDR3 was defined following IMGT. Any clonotype with a frequency above 0.1% was counted as a highly expanded clone. Shannon entropy was used to measure repertoire diversity, and the Gini coefficient was used to measure V-J evenness. A clonotype found in more than one individual was treated as public. TCRdb reanalyzed the raw reads on its own, using fastp at Q25 for trimming and MiXCR for clone calling, and kept in-frame beta chains. Entries that share a CDR3 protein sequence are merged under the most common genes and DNA. These V and J calls derive from TCRdb rather than the authors' analysis. Here the sample has approximately 400,000 distinct CDR3 sequences; around 20% occur a single time. The top ten hold 20% of the sample.

On the study overall, not on this receptor specifically: Sequencing and analysis were limited to the TCR beta chain. As a limitation, the authors acknowledged that the small sample size may reduce accuracy. Because the primary lesion, thyroid tissue, could not be accessed, the study looked at peripheral blood alone. Persistent Graves' disease patients showed lower TCR Shannon entropy and fewer highly expanded clones than newly diagnosed patients, suggesting clonal expansion. More public clonotypes were shared among persistent patients (approximately 3,000) than among newly diagnosed patients (roughly 1,000).

The sample's time point label, in plain terms: persistent/refractory GD, antithyroid drugs over 5 years with positive TRAb. For both TCR sequencing and RNA sequencing, RNA was extracted from PBMCs using TRIzol. The diagnosis of Graves' disease was made according to American Thyroid Association guidelines. Patients were recruited from an endocrinology department in Xi'an, China. Each patient gave approximately 9.7 milliliters of peripheral blood, collected in an EDTA anticoagulant tube. Ficoll Paque Plus density gradient separation was used to isolate PBMCs, and no additional T cell sorting was done. RNA quality was checked with an Agilent 2100 Bioanalyzer and agarose gel, and concentration with a NanoDrop 2000. Specimen: peripheral blood mononuclear cells (PBMCs), collected when the disease was refractory, from a patient treated with antithyroid drugs. The sequence was collected from a female donor with Graves disease.

The CDR3 protein sequence reads: CASRRPQDVERYEQFF. The bases are TGTGCCAGCAGGCGCCCTCAGGACGTAGAGAGGTATGAGCAGTTCTTC. Rearrangement joined TRBV6-1 to TRBJ2-1; too little of a D gene remains to name it. CDR1 and CDR2 are drawn from the germline V gene: MNHNS, SASEGT. From the cysteine through the phenylalanine, the CDR3 covers 16 amino acids. Only the CDR3 portion is preserved as DNA: 48 bases, with reading frame beginning at the first base. A distance of 23 bases separates the germline ends of V and J, which lose 6 bases and 8 bases respectively.